This TCR beta chain appears in the sequencing data of a study of shared clonotypes between healthy human individuals. About the study: Contributing individuals were two females and a few males aged 18 to 49. Overall study findings and caveats: Between a handful of donors, naive CD4 clonotypes were shared at a level of approximately 5%. Large sequencing depth failed to make sorted-subset sequencing complete, rarefaction showed.

About this clone itself: Its antigen is not known.

Per the germline V gene, CDR1 is LNHDA and CDR2 is SQIVND (reference sequence). V gave up 4 bases and J gave up 8 bases; unmatched junction bases: 7. This CDR3 spans 15 amino acids. The authors loaded around 200 ng DNA, 25,000 to 30,000 T cell genomes, into sorted-subset replicate PCRs. Generated by immunoSEQ multiplex PCR, the TCRdb table keeps only in-frame clones and is missing some. The sample contains 2,500,000 or so clones, 85% to 95% of which appear only once. The gene calls are TRBV19 and TRBJ2-2; 10 bases agree with TRBD2. The sequenced sample was naive CD4+ T cells sorted from blood. Described subset: CD45RA+ positively selected. The sequence came from a man younger than 35 in good health. The CDR3 reads CASSTVAGGSGELFF. DNA of the CDR3: TGTGCCAGTAGTACGGTAGCGGGAGGCTCTGGGGAGCTGTTTTTT.